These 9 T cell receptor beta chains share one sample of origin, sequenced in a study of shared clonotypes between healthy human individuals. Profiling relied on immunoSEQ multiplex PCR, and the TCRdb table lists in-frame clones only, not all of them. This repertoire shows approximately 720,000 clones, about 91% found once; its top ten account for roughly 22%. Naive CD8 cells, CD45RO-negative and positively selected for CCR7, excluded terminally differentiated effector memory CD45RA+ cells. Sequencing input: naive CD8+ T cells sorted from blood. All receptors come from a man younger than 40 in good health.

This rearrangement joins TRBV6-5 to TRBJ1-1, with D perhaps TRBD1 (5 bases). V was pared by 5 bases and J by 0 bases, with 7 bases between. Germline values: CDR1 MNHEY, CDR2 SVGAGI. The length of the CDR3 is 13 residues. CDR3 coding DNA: TGTGCCAGCAGTCGGGGGGTGAACACTGAAGCTTTCTTT. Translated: CASSRGVNTEAFF.

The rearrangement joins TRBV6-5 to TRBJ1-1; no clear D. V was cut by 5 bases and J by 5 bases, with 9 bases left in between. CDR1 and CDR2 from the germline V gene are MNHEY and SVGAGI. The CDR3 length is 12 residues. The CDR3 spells CASSDGVTEAFF. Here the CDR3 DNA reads TGTGCCAGCAGTGACGGAGTAACTGAAGCTTTCTTT.

The CDR3 DNA reads as TGTGCCAGCAGCGATCTAGTGGCTGGGAATGAGCAGTTCTTC. Translated: CASSDLVAGNEQFF. This chain links TRBV7-3 with TRBJ2-1; D gene uncertain. CDR3 length: 14 amino acids. Germline V CDR1 and CDR2: SGHTA, FQGTGA. V was cut by 5 bases and J by 7 bases, with 15 bases left in between.

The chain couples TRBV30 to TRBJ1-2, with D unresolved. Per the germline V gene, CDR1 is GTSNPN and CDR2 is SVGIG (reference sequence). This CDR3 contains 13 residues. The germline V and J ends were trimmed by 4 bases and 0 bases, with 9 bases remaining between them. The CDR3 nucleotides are TGTGCCTGGACAGGTACGACTAACTATGGCTACACCTTC. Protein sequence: CAWTGTTNYGYTF.

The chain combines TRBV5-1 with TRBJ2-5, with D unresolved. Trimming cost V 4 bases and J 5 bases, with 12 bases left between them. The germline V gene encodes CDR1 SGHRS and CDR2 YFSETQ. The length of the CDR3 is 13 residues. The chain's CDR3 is CASSPSSMETQYF. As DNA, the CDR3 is TGCGCCAGCAGCCCTTCCTCTATGGAGACCCAGTACTTC.

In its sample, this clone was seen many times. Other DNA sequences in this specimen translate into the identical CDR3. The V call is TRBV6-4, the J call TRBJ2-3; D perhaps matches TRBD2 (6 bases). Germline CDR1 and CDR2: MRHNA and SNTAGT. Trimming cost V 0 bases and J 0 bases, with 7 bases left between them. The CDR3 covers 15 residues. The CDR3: CASSDSAGSTDTQYF. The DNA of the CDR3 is TGTGCCAGCAGTGACTCCGCGGGAAGCACAGATACGCAGTATTTT.

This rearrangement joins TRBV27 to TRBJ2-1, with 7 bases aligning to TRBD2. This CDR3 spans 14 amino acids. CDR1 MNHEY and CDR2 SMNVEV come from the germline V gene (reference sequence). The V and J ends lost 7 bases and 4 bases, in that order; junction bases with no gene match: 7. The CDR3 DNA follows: TGTGCCAGCATTCGCGGGAGCGGGTACAATGAGCAGTTCTTC. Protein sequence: CASIRGSGYNEQFF.

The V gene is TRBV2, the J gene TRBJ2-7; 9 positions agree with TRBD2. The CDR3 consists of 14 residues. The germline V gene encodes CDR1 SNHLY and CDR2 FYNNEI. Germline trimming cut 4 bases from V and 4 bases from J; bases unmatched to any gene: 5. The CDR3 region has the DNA TGTGCCAGCAGTGCCGAGACTAGCGGTTACGAGCAGTACTTC. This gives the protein CASSAETSGYEQYF.

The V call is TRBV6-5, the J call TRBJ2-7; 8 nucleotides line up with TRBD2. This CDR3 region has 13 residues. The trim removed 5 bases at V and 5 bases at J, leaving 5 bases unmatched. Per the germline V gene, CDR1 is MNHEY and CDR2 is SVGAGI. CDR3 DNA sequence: TGTGCCAGCAGTCCCGGGGGGGTCGACGAGCAGTACTTC. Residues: CASSPGGVDEQYF.